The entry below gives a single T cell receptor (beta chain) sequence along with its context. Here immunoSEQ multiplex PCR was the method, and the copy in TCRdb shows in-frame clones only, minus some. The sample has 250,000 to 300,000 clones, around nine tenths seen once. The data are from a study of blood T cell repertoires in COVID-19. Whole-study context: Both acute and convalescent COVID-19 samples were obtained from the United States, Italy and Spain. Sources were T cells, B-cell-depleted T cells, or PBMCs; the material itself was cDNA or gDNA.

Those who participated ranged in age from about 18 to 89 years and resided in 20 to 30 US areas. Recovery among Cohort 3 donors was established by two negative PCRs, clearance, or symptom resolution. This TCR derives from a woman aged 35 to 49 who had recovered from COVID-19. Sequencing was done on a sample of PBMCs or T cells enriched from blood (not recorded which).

CDR3 sequence (DNA): TGTGCCAGCCGACAGGTGGGGGAAGGAGAGACCCAGTACTTC. Residues: CASRQVGEGETQYF. The J gene is TRBJ2-5, the V gene TRBV2; TRBD1 is a possible D gene (6 bases). The CDR3 is 14 amino acids. CDR1 and CDR2 from the germline V gene are SNHLY and FYNNEI. V was shortened by 8 bases and J by 4 bases, with 17 bases between the two germline ends.